The 24 T cell receptor beta chains reported below all come from one sample, sequenced in a study of blood T cell repertoires in COVID-19. Method: immunoSEQ multiplex PCR; TCRdb's copy keeps in-frame clones and lacks some. The sample has around 130,000 clones, roughly 71% seen once. Sequencing input: peripheral blood. Source of these receptors: a man of 80 years or more with acute or convalescent COVID-19.

CDR3 bases: TGTGCCAGCAGTTTGAGCGGGCATGAGCAGTTCTTC. Translating gives CASSLSGHEQFF. This sequence joins TRBV12-3 or TRBV12-4 and TRBJ2-1, with D possibly TRBD2 on 6 matching bases. The CDR3 loop spans 12 amino acids. Trimming stripped 3 bases from V and 8 bases from J, with 8 bases between.

The chain combines TRBV30 with TRBJ1-3; D unclear. Germline assignment: CDR1 GTSNPN and CDR2 SVGIG (reference sequence). With 4 bases removed from V and 0 bases from J, the gap between germline ends came to 4 bases. This CDR3 is 12 amino acids long. CDR3 sequence: CAWTDSGNTIYF. The CDR3 coding sequence is TGTGCCTGGACAGACTCTGGAAACACCATATATTTT. Full variable domain (rest looked up from reference TRBV30 and TRBJ1-3): SQTIHQWPATLVQPVGSPLSLECTVEGTSNPNLYWYRQAAGRGLQLLFYSVGIGQISSEVPQNLSASRPQDRQFILSSKKLLLSDSGFYLCAWTDSGNTIYFGEGSWLTVV.

The chain joins TRBV18 to TRBJ1-5; TRBD1 aligns across 11 bases. The CDR3 covers 16 residues. Germline V gives CDR1 KGHSH, CDR2 LQKENI. With V trimmed by 6 bases and J by 7 bases, 11 bases remained unmatched. The CDR3 DNA reads as TGTGCCAGCTCTGAACGGAAGGGACAGGGGGACCAGCCCCAGCATTTT. This encodes CASSERKGQGDQPQHF.

The CDR3 loop reads CASSVGTGGRETQYF. The CDR3 DNA reads as TGCGCCAGCAGCGTCGGGACAGGGGGTAGGGAGACCCAGTACTTC. The chain carries TRBV5-1 and TRBJ2-5; 11 bases align to TRBD1. V shed 4 bases, J shed 5 bases, and the junction held 7 bases outside the gene matches. Per the germline V gene, CDR1 is SGHRS and CDR2 is YFSETQ. The CDR3 extends over 15 amino acids.

This chain uses TRBV7-9 with TRBJ1-1, with a tentative D call TRBD1 (5 bases). The CDR3 spans 16 residues. The germline V and J ends were trimmed by 4 bases and 4 bases, with 19 bases remaining between them. Per germline, CDR1 SEHNR and CDR2 FQNEAQ (reference sequence). CDR3 region: CASSSQDIGSGTEAFF. The CDR3 DNA reads TGTGCCAGCAGCTCCCAGGACATTGGGTCGGGCACTGAAGCTTTCTTT.

With respect to this clone: Other nucleotide sequences from this sample produce the same CDR3. The genes are TRBV18 and TRBJ1-4; tentative D call: TRBD1 (5 bases). V shed 6 bases and J shed 0 bases, with 8 bases lying between them. The CDR3 runs to 14 residues. Germline-derived CDR1 and CDR2 are KGHSH and LQKENI. This chain's CDR3 is CASSEGATNEKLFF. CDR3 DNA: TGTGCCAGCTCCGAAGGGGCAACTAATGAAAAACTGTTTTTT.

This chain connects TRBV19 to TRBJ2-7; D call uncertain. V shed 8 bases and J shed 5 bases, with 19 bases lying between them. This CDR3 is built from 14 residues. Germline V gene data show CDR1 as LNHDA and CDR2 as SQIVND (reference sequence). CDR3 nucleotides: TGTGCCAGTGCCCGAGACATCCTGGCCCACGAGCAGTACTTC. Translating it yields CASARDILAHEQYF. Full variable domain (missing parts from reference TRBV19 and TRBJ2-7): DGGITQSPKYLFRKEGQNVTLSCEQNLNHDAMYWYRQDPGQGLRLIYYSQIVNDFQKGDIAEGYSVSREKKESFPLTVTSAQKNPTAFYLCASARDILAHEQYFGPGTRLTVT.

The V gene is TRBV12-3 or TRBV12-4, the J gene TRBJ2-7, with 7 bases that match TRBD1. The CDR3 is 13 amino acids. The V and J ends lost 6 bases and 3 bases, in that order; junction bases with no gene match: 5. The CDR3 DNA is TGTGCCAGCAGACGGACAGGAGACTACGAGCAGTACTTC. The encoded protein is CASRRTGDYEQYF.

This chain links TRBV5-1 with TRBJ2-2; TRBD1 matches 10 bases. The germline CDR1 and CDR2 sequences are SGHRS and YFSETQ. J lost 5 bases, V lost 4 bases, and 8 bases had no gene match. CDR3 length: 16 residues. This chain's CDR3 is CASSPGTGVWTGELFF. CDR3 in DNA: TGCGCCAGCAGCCCGGGGACAGGGGTCTGGACCGGGGAGCTGTTTTTT.

V is TRBV28 and J is TRBJ1-5, with D perhaps TRBD1 (5 bases). Trimming cost V 2 bases and J 7 bases, with 12 bases left between them. The CDR3 sequence is 14 residues long. The V gene's germline CDR1 is MDHEN and CDR2 SYDVKM. CDR3 nucleotides: TGTGCCAGCAGTTTACCGCAGGGTGTGCAGCCCCAGCATTTT. Its translation: CASSLPQGVQPQHF.

This clone was counted a few times. V and J are TRBV7-2 and TRBJ1-5, with 11 bases aligning to TRBD1. Trimming cost V 2 bases and J 0 bases; bases outside gene matches: 3. The V gene's germline CDR1 is SGHTA and CDR2 FQGNSA. This CDR3 spans 17 amino acids. The CDR3: CASSLLDRGLSNQPQHF. In DNA, the CDR3 is TGTGCCAGCAGCTTACTGGACAGGGGGCTTAGCAATCAGCCCCAGCATTTT.

This clone occurred a few times. V is TRBV27 and J is TRBJ1-5; no clear D. Germline-derived CDR1 and CDR2 are MNHEY and SMNVEV (reference sequence). Trimming cost V 0 bases and J 7 bases, with 7 bases left between them. The CDR3 covers 13 residues. CDR3 sequence reads: CASSLSPGQPQHF. In DNA, the CDR3 is TGTGCCAGCAGTTTATCACCCGGGCAGCCCCAGCATTTT.

The rearrangement joins TRBV6-2 or TRBV6-3 to TRBJ2-3; possibly TRBD1 for D (5 bases). This CDR3 is 17 amino acids long. V was pared by 2 bases and J by 0 bases, with 15 bases between. From germline, CDR1 is MNHEY and CDR2 SVGEGT. The CDR3 region is CASSYGGTGASTDTQYF. Here the CDR3 DNA reads TGTGCCAGCAGTTACGGTGGTACAGGAGCTAGCACAGATACGCAGTATTTT.

This clone was detected ten times or more. This chain joins TRBV5-5 and TRBJ2-7, with 8 bases aligning to TRBD1. The V and J ends lost 4 bases and 3 bases, in that order; junction bases with no gene match: 6. This CDR3 comprises 14 residues. Per the germline V gene, CDR1 is SGHKS and CDR2 is YYEKEE (reference sequence). DNA for the CDR3: TGTGCCAGCAGCGTCCACAGGGGGAACTACGAGCAGTACTTC. Residues: CASSVHRGNYEQYF.

The table lists this clone with a count of one. The V gene is TRBV7-9, the J gene TRBJ1-6; no firm D call. With 5 bases removed from V and 8 bases from J, the gap between germline ends came to 16 bases. The CDR3 sequence is 15 residues long. Germline V gives CDR1 SEHNR, CDR2 FQNEAQ (reference sequence). The CDR3 here is CASSARRDSYSPLHF. CDR3 DNA sequence: TGTGCCAGCAGCGCAAGGCGGGATTCTTATTCACCCCTCCACTTT.

This clone was counted only a few times. The chain has TRBV5-6 and TRBJ1-5, with D maybe TRBD1 (6 bases). CDR1 is SGHDT, CDR2 YYEEEE, per germline. The CDR3 has 14 residues. Trimming took 1 base from V and 1 from J, leaving 6 bases between them. CDR3 sequence: CASSLTGSNQPQHF. The DNA of the CDR3 is TGTGCCAGCAGCTTGACAGGGAGCAATCAGCCCCAGCATTTT.

CDR3 nucleotide sequence: TGTGCCTGGAGTTCCCAGGGCTTCGGTGGGGCCAACGTCCTGACTTTC. It is translated as CAWSSQGFGGANVLTF. The rearrangement joins TRBV30 to TRBJ2-6, with a possible D match to TRBD1 (5 bases). The germline CDR1 and CDR2 sequences are GTSNPN and SVGIG (reference sequence). The V gene lost 2 bases and the J gene lost 3 bases, with 14 bases spanning the gap. This CDR3 is built from 16 residues. Together with reference TRBV30 and TRBJ2-6, the CDR3 gives the full variable domain: SQTIHQWPATLVQPVGSPLSLECTVEGTSNPNLYWYRQAAGRGLQLLFYSVGIGQISSEVPQNLSASRPQDRQFILSSKKLLLSDSGFYLCAWSSQGFGGANVLTFGAGSRLTVL.

V usage is TRBV2 and J usage is TRBJ1-2; tentatively, D is TRBD1 (6 bases). CDR1 is SNHLY and CDR2 is FYNNEI in the germline V gene. Trimming took 2 bases from V and 2 from J, leaving 12 bases between them. The CDR3 sequence is 15 residues long. The CDR3 coding sequence is TGTGCCAGCAGTGAACCCTGGACAGAGAACTATGGCTACACCTTC. Its protein product is CASSEPWTENYGYTF. The complete variable domain, with remaining parts taken from reference TRBV2 and TRBJ1-2, reads EPEVTQTPSHQVTQMGQEVILRCVPISNHLYFYWYRQILGQKVEFLVSFYNNEISEKSEIFDDQFSVERPDGSNFTLKIRSTKLEDSAMYFCASSEPWTENYGYTFGSGTRLTVV.

This rearrangement joins TRBV11-1 to TRBJ2-2; 7 bases are a match to TRBD1. J gave up 3 bases and V 5 bases, and 6 bases lay outside the gene matches. CDR3 size: 15 residues. CDR1 is SGHAT and CDR2 is FQDESV in the germline V gene (reference sequence). CDR3 sequence: CASSHEGQYTGELFF. As DNA, the CDR3 is TGTGCCAGCAGCCACGAGGGACAGTACACCGGGGAGCTGTTTTTT.

The chain combines TRBV6-5 with TRBJ1-3; the D is unclear. Trimming stripped 4 bases from V and 13 bases from J, with 14 bases between. The CDR3 sequence is 12 residues long. Germline lookup yields CDR1 MNHEY and CDR2 SVGAGI. The chain's CDR3 is CASSFSEGRIYF. The CDR3 nucleotides are TGTGCCAGCAGTTTTAGCGAGGGTCGGATATATTTT.

The rearrangement joins TRBV28 to TRBJ1-6; TRBD1 matches 10 bases. J lost 6 bases, V lost 4 bases, and 9 bases had no gene match. The CDR3 spans 17 residues. In germline, CDR1 is MDHEN, CDR2 SYDVKM. CDR3 nucleotide sequence: TGTGCCAGCAGTTCCGGGACAGGGGATTTGAGTAATTCACCCCTCCACTTT. Translated, it gives CASSSGTGDLSNSPLHF.

This clone was found a few times. V and J are TRBV7-2 and TRBJ1-3, with no clear D. The CDR3 runs 17 residues. Germline lookup yields CDR1 SGHTA and CDR2 FQGNSA. Trimming removed 1 base at V and 4 bases at J, with 17 bases between. The CDR3: CASSLGQNERKGNTIYF. The CDR3 region has the DNA TGTGCCAGCAGCTTAGGGCAGAACGAACGAAAAGGAAACACCATATATTTT.

This chain uses TRBV18 with TRBJ2-6, with TRBD1 identical over 8 bases. The CDR3 runs 21 residues. Germline CDR1 KGHSH, CDR2 LQKENI. V trimming: 1 base; J trimming: 2 bases; junction bases outside the gene matches: 16. The CDR3 bases are TGTGCCAGCTCACCACTGAGGGCAGGGGGCTATTTCAAACCTGGGGCCAACGTCCTGACTTTC. It yields the protein CASSPLRAGGYFKPGANVLTF.

The chain has TRBV5-1 and TRBJ2-3; 8 bases are shared with TRBD1. Germline CDR1 SGHRS, CDR2 YFSETQ. V was pared by 2 bases and J by 2 bases, with 4 bases of the junction left unmatched. This CDR3 spans 15 amino acids. The CDR3, as DNA: TGCGCCAGCAGCTTAGGACAGGGACACACAGATACGCAGTATTTT. Translated, it gives CASSLGQGHTDTQYF.